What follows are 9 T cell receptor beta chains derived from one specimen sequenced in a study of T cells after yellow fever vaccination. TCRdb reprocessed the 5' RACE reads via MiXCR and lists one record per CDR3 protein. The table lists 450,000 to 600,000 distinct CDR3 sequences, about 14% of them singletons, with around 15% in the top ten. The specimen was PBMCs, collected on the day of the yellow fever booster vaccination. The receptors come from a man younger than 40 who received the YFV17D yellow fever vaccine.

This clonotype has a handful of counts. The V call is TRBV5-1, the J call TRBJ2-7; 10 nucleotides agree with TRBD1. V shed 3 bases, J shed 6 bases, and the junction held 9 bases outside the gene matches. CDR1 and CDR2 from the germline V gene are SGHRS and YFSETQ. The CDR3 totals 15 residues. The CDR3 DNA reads TGCGCCAGCAGCTCGCCGGCCGGGACAGGGGCCGAGCAGTACTTC. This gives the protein CASSSPAGTGAEQYF.

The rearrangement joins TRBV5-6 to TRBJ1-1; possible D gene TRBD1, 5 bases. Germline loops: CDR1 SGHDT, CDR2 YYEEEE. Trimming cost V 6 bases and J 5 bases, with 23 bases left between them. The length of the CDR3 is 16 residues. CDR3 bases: TGTGCCAGCACCCTCCCGGGGTTCCGGGGGGGGACTGAAGCTTTCTTT. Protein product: CASTLPGFRGGTEAFF.

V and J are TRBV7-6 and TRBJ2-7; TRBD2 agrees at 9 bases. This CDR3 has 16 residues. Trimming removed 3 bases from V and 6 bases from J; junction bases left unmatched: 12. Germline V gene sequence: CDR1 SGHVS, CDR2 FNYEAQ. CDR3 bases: TGTGCCAGCAGCTTTGATCCGGGACTAGCAGGAGGCGAGCAGTACTTC. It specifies CASSFDPGLAGGEQYF.

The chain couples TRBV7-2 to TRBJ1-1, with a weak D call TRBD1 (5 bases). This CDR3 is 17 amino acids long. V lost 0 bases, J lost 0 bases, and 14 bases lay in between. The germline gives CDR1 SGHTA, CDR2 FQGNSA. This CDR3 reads CASSLAGTLALNTEAFF. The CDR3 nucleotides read TGTGCCAGCAGCTTAGCGGGGACCCTCGCCTTGAACACTGAAGCTTTCTTT. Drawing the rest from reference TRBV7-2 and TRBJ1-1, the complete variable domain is GAGVSQSPSNKVTEKGKDVELRCDPISGHTALYWYRQSLGQGLEFLIYFQGNSAPDKSGLPSDRFSAERTGGSVSTLTIQRTQQEDSAVYLCASSLAGTLALNTEAFFGQGTRLTVV.

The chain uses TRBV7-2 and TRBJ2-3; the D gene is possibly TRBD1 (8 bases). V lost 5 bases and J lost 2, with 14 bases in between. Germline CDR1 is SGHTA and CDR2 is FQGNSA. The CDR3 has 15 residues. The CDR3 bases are TGTGCCAGCAGCAAACAGGGGGGGGCCACAGATACGCAGTATTTT. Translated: CASSKQGGATDTQYF.

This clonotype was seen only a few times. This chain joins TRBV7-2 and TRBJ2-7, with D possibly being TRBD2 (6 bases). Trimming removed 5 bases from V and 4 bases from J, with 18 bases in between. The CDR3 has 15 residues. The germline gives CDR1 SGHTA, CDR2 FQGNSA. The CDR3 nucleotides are TGTGCCAGCAGCCAAAGAGCCAGCGGGCAGTACGAGCAGTACTTC. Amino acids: CASSQRASGQYEQYF.

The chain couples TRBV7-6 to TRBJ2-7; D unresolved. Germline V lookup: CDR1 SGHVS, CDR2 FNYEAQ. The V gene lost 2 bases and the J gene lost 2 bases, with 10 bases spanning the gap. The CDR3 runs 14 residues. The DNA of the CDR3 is TGTGCCAGCAGCTTAACAACAGCCACCTACGAGCAGTACTTC. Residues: CASSLTTATYEQYF.

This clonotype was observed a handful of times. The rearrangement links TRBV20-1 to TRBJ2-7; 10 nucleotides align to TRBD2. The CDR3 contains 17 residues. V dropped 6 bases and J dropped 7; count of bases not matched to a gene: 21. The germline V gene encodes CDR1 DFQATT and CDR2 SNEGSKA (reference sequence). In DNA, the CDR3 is TGCAGTGCCAAAGAGACGATTAGCGGGAGGCCGTTTGGGGAGCAGTACTTC. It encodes CSAKETISGRPFGEQYF.

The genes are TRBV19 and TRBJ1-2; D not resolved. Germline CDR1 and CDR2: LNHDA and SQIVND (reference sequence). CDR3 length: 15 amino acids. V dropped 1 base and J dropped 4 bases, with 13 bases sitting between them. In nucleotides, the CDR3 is TGTGCCAGTAGTATAGGCGGCGCTCTGGGCTATGGCTACACCTTC. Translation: CASSIGGALGYGYTF.